The 27 T cell receptor beta chains listed next were all sequenced from one sample in a study of neurological immune-mediated disorders (dated by TCRdb to between 2017 and 2020). Library preparation used 5' RACE. TCRdb names Illumina HiSeq 2500 as the instrument used. Clones were called with MiXCR by TCRdb after fastp trimmed the public reads at Q25, and only in-frame beta chains were retained. Each CDR3 protein gets just one entry, which takes the most common genes and DNA from the rows behind it. This sample comprises tens of thousands of distinct CDR3 sequences, about 9.5% of them detected only once. The top ten clones comprise less than 2% of the sample. The sequencing sample was made of PBMCs. Source of these receptors: a man aged 50 to 60 in good health.

The chain uses TRBV4-2 and TRBJ1-4, with TRBD1 matching over 9 bases. Trimming cost V 6 bases and J 5 bases; bases outside gene matches: 7. The length of the CDR3 is 15 residues. CDR1 and CDR2 from the germline V gene are LGHNA and YNFKEQ. For the CDR3, the DNA is TGTGCCAGCAGGGTGGCTGGGACAGGGAATGAAAAACTGTTTTTT. Translation gives CASRVAGTGNEKLFF.

This clonotype has at least ten counts. The J gene is TRBJ2-7, the V gene TRBV3-1; D remains unclear. The CDR3 length is 12 residues. Germline assignment: CDR1 LGHDT and CDR2 YNNKEL (reference sequence). V was clipped by 1 base and J by 5 bases, with 6 bases between them. This CDR3 reads CASSQVVDEQYF. In nucleotides, the CDR3 is TGTGCCAGCAGCCAAGTTGTCGACGAGCAGTACTTC.

The table lists this clonotype with many counts. The chain carries TRBV6-1 and TRBJ2-3; either TRBD1 or TRBD2 may fit D (6 bases each). Trimming cost V 9 bases and J 6 bases, with 19 bases left between them. The CDR3 extends over 14 amino acids. The germline V gene has CDR1 MNHNS and CDR2 SASEGT. CDR3: CASEGGWGVDTQYF. In nucleotides, the CDR3 is TGTGCCAGTGAAGGGGGATGGGGGGTGGATACGCAGTATTTT.

This clonotype was observed at least ten times. The chain uses TRBV11-2 and TRBJ2-2; 14 bases map to TRBD2. The CDR3 extends over 18 amino acids. Trimming cost V 5 bases and J 2 bases; bases outside gene matches: 7. Germline V CDR1 and CDR2: SGHAT, FQNNGV. The CDR3 loop reads CASSIRLAGGGNTGELFF. CDR3 DNA: TGTGCCAGCAGCATCCGACTAGCGGGGGGGGGAAACACCGGGGAGCTGTTTTTT.

This clonotype was seen ten or more times. V is TRBV14 and J is TRBJ2-1; 7 nucleotides match TRBD1. The V and J ends lost 5 bases and 2 bases, in that order; junction bases with no gene match: 9. The V gene's germline CDR1 is SGHDN and CDR2 FVKESK. This CDR3 is 16 amino acids long. CDR3 nucleotide sequence: TGTGCCAGCAGCGATAACAGGGGTCTCACCTACAATGAGCAGTTCTTC. This gives the protein CASSDNRGLTYNEQFF.

This clonotype was detected ten times or more. V usage is TRBV2 and J usage is TRBJ1-1, with D maybe TRBD1 (5 bases). The CDR3 is 13 amino acids. In germline, CDR1 is SNHLY, CDR2 FYNNEI. Trimming pared 2 bases from V and 5 bases from J, leaving 9 bases between. CDR3 bases: TGTGCCAGCAGTGAACAGGGTTCGACTGAAGCTTTCTTT. Translation gives CASSEQGSTEAFF.

This clonotype was detected ten times or more. This chain joins TRBV7-3 and TRBJ2-2, with 8 bases fitting TRBD2. After removal of 5 bases from V and 0 bases from J, the junction contained 5 bases not matched to a gene. The CDR3 is made up of 16 amino acids. Germline CDR1 SGHTA, CDR2 FQGTGA. For the CDR3, the DNA is TGTGCCAGCAGCCTCCCGGGGGGGTCGAACACCGGGGAGCTGTTTTTT. Protein product: CASSLPGGSNTGELFF.

DNA for the CDR3: TGTGCCAGCAGCTTAGCGATAAGTTTCAATGAGCAGTTCTTC. Translating it yields CASSLAISFNEQFF. The J gene is TRBJ2-1, the V gene TRBV7-9; D gene ambiguous. This CDR3 is built from 14 residues. V was clipped by 0 bases and J by 6 bases, with 9 bases between them. Germline CDR1 SEHNR, CDR2 FQNEAQ (reference sequence).

In its sample, this clonotype was seen many times. The CDR3, as DNA: TGTGCCACCAGCAGAGATGGGGGGAACGGGGAGACCCAGTACTTC. Amino acid sequence: CATSRDGGNGETQYF. The V call is TRBV15, the J call TRBJ2-5; D might be TRBD2 (6 bases). In germline, CDR1 is LNHNV, CDR2 YYDKDF (reference sequence). V lost 0 bases and J lost 5, with 13 bases in between. The CDR3 loop spans 15 amino acids. The whole variable domain, remainder taken from reference TRBV15 and TRBJ2-5, is DAMVIQNPRYQVTQFGKPVTLSCSQTLNHNVMYWYQQKSSQAPKLLFHYYDKDFNNEADTPDNFQSRRPNTSFCFLDIRSPGLGDTAMYLCATSRDGGNGETQYFGPGTRLLVL.

This clonotype was seen ten or more times. The V and J genes are TRBV7-9 and TRBJ1-5, with D unresolved. The CDR3 is 14 amino acids. CDR1 is SEHNR and CDR2 is FQNEAQ in the germline V gene (reference sequence). With 2 bases removed from V and 7 bases from J, the gap between germline ends came to 12 bases. CDR3 coding DNA: TGTGCCAGCAGCTTAAACGGCCCGGGGCAGCCCCAGCATTTT. Its translation: CASSLNGPGQPQHF. The variable domain in full, completed from reference TRBV7-9 and TRBJ1-5, reads DTGVSQNPRHKITKRGQNVTFRCDPISEHNRLYWYRQTLGQGPEFLTYFQNEAQLEKSRLLSDRFSAERPKGSFSTLEIQRTEQGDSAMYLCASSLNGPGQPQHFGDGTRLSIL.

In this sample, this clonotype turned up many times. The chain combines TRBV7-2 with TRBJ2-3; D remains ambiguous. Germline V lookup: CDR1 SGHTA, CDR2 FQGNSA. V was shortened by 2 bases and J by 5 bases, with 5 bases between the two germline ends. The CDR3 has 12 residues. In DNA, the CDR3 is TGTGCCAGCAGCTTATTCGGAGATACGCAGTATTTT. This codes for CASSLFGDTQYF.

This clonotype has a count of ten or more. The chain links TRBV10-3 to TRBJ2-1; 9 nucleotides line up with TRBD1. The junction had 14 bases not matched to a gene; V was cut back by 6 bases and J by 8 bases. There are 16 residues in the CDR3. Germline-derived CDR1 and CDR2 are ENHRY and SYGVKD. Here the CDR3 DNA reads TGTGCCATCAGCGACCCCCGGGACAGGGTTATGGATGAGCAGTTCTTC. As protein: CAISDPRDRVMDEQFF.

Ten or more counts support this clonotype. J is TRBJ1-5 and V is TRBV29-1, with D unclear. Germline V gene lookup returns CDR1 SQVTM and CDR2 ANQGSEA. V was pared by 6 bases and J by 2 bases, with 11 bases between. CDR3 length: 13 amino acids. The CDR3 bases are TGCAGCGTCGTACTCGGGGGCAATCAGCCCCAGCATTTT. It translates to CSVVLGGNQPQHF.

This clonotype was counted many times. This rearrangement joins TRBV12-3 or TRBV12-4 to TRBJ2-7, with D unclear. CDR3 size: 13 residues. Deletions cut 3 bases from V and 2 bases from J, with 8 bases between. CDR3 DNA: TGTGCCAGCAGTTTGGGCATCCCCTACGAGCAGTACTTC. As protein: CASSLGIPYEQYF.

This clonotype was picked up many times. The gene calls are TRBV7-2 and TRBJ2-6; no definite D call. CDR1 and CDR2 (germline): SGHTA, FQGNSA. This CDR3 spans 14 amino acids. V was cut by 9 bases and J by 2 bases, with 11 bases left in between. CDR3 in amino acids: CASRLGTGANVLTF. DNA for the CDR3: TGTGCCAGTCGCCTAGGGACTGGGGCCAACGTCCTGACTTTC.

This clonotype was detected ten times or more. The CDR3 region has the DNA TGTGCCAGTAGTGGGACGGCCGCCTACGAGCAGTACTTC. Its protein is CASSGTAAYEQYF. The rearrangement links TRBV19 to TRBJ2-7; possibly TRBD1 or TRBD2 for D (5 bases each). The CDR3 has 13 amino acids. V was clipped by 5 bases and J by 2 bases, with 10 bases between them. The germline gives CDR1 LNHDA, CDR2 SQIVND (reference sequence).

In this sample, this clonotype turned up many times. V usage is TRBV20-1 and J usage is TRBJ1-2; TRBD1 is a possible D gene (6 bases). V was cut by 7 bases and J by 1 base, with 10 bases left in between. In germline, CDR1 is DFQATT, CDR2 SNEGSKA (reference sequence). The CDR3 has 12 amino acids. CDR3 sequence (DNA): TGCAGTGGAGGGGGGGTTAACTATGGCTACACCTTC. Translating gives CSGGGVNYGYTF.

Regarding this clonotype: The junction differs from germline at one of its ends, possibly a read error. This chain's CDR3 is CASSTRRGRAVGETRYF. In nucleotides, the CDR3 is TGTGCCAGCAGCACACGTCGGGGGAGGGCCGTAGGAGAGACCCGGTACTTC. This chain connects TRBV9 to TRBJ2-5; TRBD2 aligns across 7 bases. Germline CDR1 SGDLS, CDR2 YYNGEE. The CDR3 has 17 residues.

This clonotype appeared many times. The chain combines TRBV10-3 with TRBJ2-3; D is unresolved. Trimming stripped 6 bases from V and 2 bases from J, with 9 bases between. The germline V gene encodes CDR1 ENHRY and CDR2 SYGVKD. This CDR3 contains 13 residues. The CDR3 region is CAISAGLTDTQYF. In DNA, the CDR3 is TGTGCCATCAGCGCTGGCCTCACAGATACGCAGTATTTT.

This clonotype was counted once. CDR3 nucleotide sequence: TGTGCCAGCAGCGCAGGGGGCCATGGCTACACCTTC. This encodes CASSAGGHGYTF. This chain joins TRBV9 and TRBJ1-2; 8 nucleotides agree with TRBD1. The germline CDR1 and CDR2 sequences are SGDLS and YYNGEE. This CDR3 has 12 amino acids. The trim removed 3 bases at V and 6 bases at J, leaving 1 base unmatched.

This clonotype was observed many times. The chain is built from TRBV6-5 and TRBJ1-6; the match to TRBD1 covers 7 bases. Germline V lookup: CDR1 MNHEY, CDR2 SVGAGI. This CDR3 is 14 amino acids long. The trim removed 5 bases at V and 7 bases at J, leaving 5 bases unmatched. CDR3 bases: TGTGCCAGCAGTCGACAGGGTGAAAATTCACCCCTCCACTTT. Its translation is CASSRQGENSPLHF.

In this sample, this clonotype turned up many times. V and J are TRBV4-2 and TRBJ2-1; D is possibly TRBD1 (7 bases). CDR1 is LGHNA, CDR2 YNFKEQ, per germline. Trimming took 0 bases from V and 6 from J, leaving 18 bases between them. The CDR3 covers 17 residues. For the CDR3, the DNA is TGTGCCAGCAGCCAAGACAGGGGGGCCTGGGTTAGCAATGAGCAGTTCTTC. The encoded protein is CASSQDRGAWVSNEQFF.

This clonotype has a count of ten or more. This chain joins TRBV7-9 and TRBJ2-3; TRBD1 matches 8 bases. Germline values: CDR1 SEHNR, CDR2 FQNEAQ (reference sequence). This CDR3 region has 15 residues. V shed 3 bases and J 3 bases; nucleotides not matched to a gene: 5. The CDR3 sequence is CASSLAYRGTDTQYF. The CDR3 DNA reads as TGTGCCAGCAGCTTGGCTTACAGGGGGACAGATACGCAGTATTTT.

The sample holds many counts of this clonotype. The chain carries TRBV9 and TRBJ1-2, with 7 positions matching TRBD1. Trimming cost V 3 bases and J 5 bases; bases outside gene matches: 13. CDR3 length equals 16 residues. Germline V gene sequence: CDR1 SGDLS, CDR2 YYNGEE. In DNA, the CDR3 is TGTGCCAGCAGCGAGGCCCTCGACAGGGCCAATTATGGCTACACCTTC. Protein sequence: CASSEALDRANYGYTF. The full variable domain, in which reference TRBV9 and TRBJ1-2 provide the parts outside the CDR3, is DSGVTQTPKHLITATGQRVTLRCSPRSGDLSVYWYQQSLDQGLQFLIQYYNGEERAKGNILERFSAQQFPDLHSELNLSSLELGDSALYFCASSEALDRANYGYTFGSGTRLTVV.

There are a few counts of this clonotype. The rearrangement links TRBV6-5 to TRBJ2-1, with 11 nucleotides matching TRBD2. CDR1 is MNHEY and CDR2 is SVGAGI in the germline V gene. The trim removed 10 bases at V and 7 bases at J, leaving 6 bases unmatched. This CDR3 is 13 amino acids long. This CDR3 is CATRASGRNEQFF. The CDR3 DNA is TGTGCCACTAGGGCTAGCGGGAGGAATGAGCAGTTCTTC.

This clonotype was detected many times. V and J are TRBV7-2 and TRBJ2-1; the match to TRBD2 covers 10 bases. CDR1 is SGHTA, CDR2 FQGNSA, per germline. The junction had 5 bases not matched to a gene; V was cut back by 0 bases and J by 6 bases. The CDR3 spans 16 residues. This CDR3 is CASSLASSGSSNEQFF. The CDR3 coding sequence is TGTGCCAGCAGCTTAGCCTCTAGCGGGAGTTCCAATGAGCAGTTCTTC. Full variable domain (rest looked up from reference TRBV7-2 and TRBJ2-1): GAGVSQSPSNKVTEKGKDVELRCDPISGHTALYWYRQSLGQGLEFLIYFQGNSAPDKSGLPSDRFSAERTGGSVSTLTIQRTQQEDSAVYLCASSLASSGSSNEQFFGPGTRLTVL.

This clonotype was recorded a few times. The V gene is TRBV5-1, the J gene TRBJ2-7; 7 nucleotides line up with TRBD1. Germline V gene sequence: CDR1 SGHRS, CDR2 YFSETQ. With 4 bases clipped from V and 6 bases from J, the junction kept 10 bases outside the gene matches. This CDR3 is built from 14 residues. CDR3: CASSAWDSGSEQYF. The CDR3 nucleotides read TGCGCCAGCAGCGCCTGGGACAGTGGTTCCGAGCAGTACTTC. Complete variable domain (other parts from reference TRBV5-1 and TRBJ2-7): KAGVTQTPRYLIKTRGQQVTLSCSPISGHRSVSWYQQTPGQGLQFLFEYFSETQRNKGNFPGRFSGRQFSNSRSEMNVSTLELGDSALYLCASSAWDSGSEQYFGPGTRLTVT.